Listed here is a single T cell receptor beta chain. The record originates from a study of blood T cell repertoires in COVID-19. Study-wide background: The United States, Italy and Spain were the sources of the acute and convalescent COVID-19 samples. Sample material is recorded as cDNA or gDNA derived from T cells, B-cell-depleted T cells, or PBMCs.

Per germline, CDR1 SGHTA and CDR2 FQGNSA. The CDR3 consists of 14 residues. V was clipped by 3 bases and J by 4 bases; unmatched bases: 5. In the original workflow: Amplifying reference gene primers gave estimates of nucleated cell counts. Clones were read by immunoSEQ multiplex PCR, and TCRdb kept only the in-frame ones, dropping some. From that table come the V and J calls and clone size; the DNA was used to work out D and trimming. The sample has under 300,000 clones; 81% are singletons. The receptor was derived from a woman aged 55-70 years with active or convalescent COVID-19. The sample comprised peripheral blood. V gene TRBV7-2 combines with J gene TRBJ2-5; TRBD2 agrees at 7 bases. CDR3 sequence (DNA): TGTGCCAGCAGCTTGAGAGCGGGGAGAGAGACCCAGTACTTC. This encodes CASSLRAGRETQYF.